This T cell receptor beta chain was sequenced during a study of cytomegalovirus exposure and HLA in healthy donors. General study findings and limits: Sequencing likely produced, as an artifact, a cluster of highly shared sequence variants. Beyond CMV serostatus, there was no information to go on about immune exposure. Most of the TCR beta V segments (in an earlier analysis) were productive either about 87% or about 30% of the time.

A remark on this clone: Its antigen is still unknown.

The CDR3 has 16 amino acids. From germline, CDR1 is SGHTA and CDR2 FQGTGA. V shed 1 base and J shed 4 bases, with 15 bases lying between them. PCR primers comprised 60 Vbeta and 13 Jbeta primers. Generated by immunoSEQ multiplex PCR, the TCRdb table keeps only in-frame clones and is missing some. The sample lists approximately 110,000 clones; roughly 81% were seen once. Sequencing was done on a sample of PBMCs. This TCR was sampled from a woman aged 25 to 39 in good health and CMV-seronegative. V gene TRBV7-3 combines with J gene TRBJ2-3; D is uncertain. The CDR3 here is CASSLSWSSGADTQYF. The CDR3 DNA follows: TGTGCCAGCAGCTTAAGTTGGTCTAGTGGCGCAGATACGCAGTATTTT.